Below, 32 T cell receptor beta chains from the same sample are listed, as sequenced in a study of T cell changes during pregnancy in multiple sclerosis. The data were produced by immunoSEQ multiplex PCR, yet TCRdb's version contains in-frame clones alone and is incomplete. In the table there are under 55,000 clones, roughly 90% of which are singletons. Sequencing was performed on PBMCs (not recorded whether the cells were cultured). The receptors stem from a female donor with multiple sclerosis, enrolled in a pregnancy study.

V and J are TRBV5-1 and TRBJ2-1; D is unresolved. The CDR3 has 16 residues. Per germline, CDR1 SGHRS and CDR2 YFSETQ. V shed 5 bases and J shed 1 base, with 16 bases lying between them. The CDR3 here is CASSSQKAKSYNEQFF. CDR3 DNA: TGCGCCAGCAGTTCTCAGAAGGCAAAATCCTACAATGAGCAGTTCTTC.

This chain links TRBV6-4 with TRBJ2-3; the D gene is possibly TRBD1 (6 bases). Germline V gene sequence: CDR1 MRHNA, CDR2 SNTAGT. The CDR3 loop spans 14 amino acids. The V end lost 3 bases, the J end lost 2 bases, and 9 bases lay between the germline ends. The CDR3 here is CASSEAGVTDTQYF. The CDR3 DNA sequence: TGTGCCAGCAGTGAGGCAGGGGTCACAGATACGCAGTATTTT.

This chain joins TRBV10-3 and TRBJ2-3; D is possibly TRBD2 (5 bases). The germline V gene encodes CDR1 ENHRY and CDR2 SYGVKD. This CDR3 is built from 16 residues. V lost 2 bases and J lost 4, with 16 bases in between. CDR3: CAISELRAREPDTQYF. The CDR3, as DNA: TGTGCCATCAGTGAGCTTAGGGCTCGGGAACCAGATACGCAGTATTTT.

The rearrangement joins TRBV30 to TRBJ1-5; D gene ambiguous. The CDR3 has 17 amino acids. Germline V gene data show CDR1 as GTSNPN and CDR2 as SVGIG (reference sequence). The V and J ends lost 1 base and 1 base respectively, with 17 bases between them. In nucleotides, the CDR3 is TGTGCCTGGAGTGCAGACGGTTTACTTGGGAGCAATCAGCCCCAGCATTTT. Its protein product is CAWSADGLLGSNQPQHF.

J is TRBJ2-1 and V is TRBV7-9, with TRBD2 as a possible D gene (5 bases). V was pared by 2 bases and J by 3 bases, with 11 bases between. Germline assignment: CDR1 SEHNR and CDR2 FQNEAQ (reference sequence). The CDR3 totals 15 residues. The CDR3 DNA sequence: TGTGCCAGCAGCTTAATCCTAGAGGGCTACAATGAGCAGTTCTTC. Residues: CASSLILEGYNEQFF. The complete variable domain, with remaining parts taken from reference TRBV7-9 and TRBJ2-1, reads DTGVSQNPRHKITKRGQNVTFRCDPISEHNRLYWYRQTLGQGPEFLTYFQNEAQLEKSRLLSDRFSAERPKGSFSTLEIQRTEQGDSAMYLCASSLILEGYNEQFFGPGTRLTVL.

This clone was counted a few times. The chain combines TRBV30 with TRBJ2-1; 8 positions agree with TRBD2. The CDR3 extends over 15 amino acids. The trim removed 0 bases at V and 3 bases at J, leaving 4 bases unmatched. Germline V gene lookup returns CDR1 GTSNPN and CDR2 SVGIG (reference sequence). The CDR3 reads CAWSVLAVFYNEQFF. Written as DNA, the CDR3 is TGTGCCTGGAGTGTACTAGCGGTCTTCTACAATGAGCAGTTCTTC.

CDR3: CASSRDGDLREGYTF. DNA for the CDR3: TGTGCCAGCAGTAGGGACGGGGATCTTCGGGAGGGCTACACCTTC. V and J are TRBV6-1 and TRBJ1-2; TRBD1 is a possible D gene (5 bases). The CDR3 covers 15 residues. Germline V gene lookup returns CDR1 MNHNS and CDR2 SASEGT. Trimming pared 5 bases from V and 8 bases from J, leaving 21 bases between.

CDR3 amino acids: CASSFQTDTQYF. The CDR3 bases are TGTGCCAGCAGCTTCCAAACAGATACGCAGTATTTT. J is TRBJ2-3 and V is TRBV5-6; D unresolved. V was shortened by 2 bases and J by 3 bases, with 4 bases between the two germline ends. From germline, CDR1 is SGHDT and CDR2 YYEEEE. The CDR3 spans 12 residues. The full variable domain, with the rest looked up from reference TRBV5-6 and TRBJ2-3, is DAGVTQSPTHLIKTRGQQVTLRCSPKSGHDTVSWYQQALGQGPQFIFQYYEEEERQRGNFPDRFSGHQFPNYSSELNVNALLLGDSALYLCASSFQTDTQYFGPGTRLTVL.

The chain couples TRBV7-2 to TRBJ1-1; D gene ambiguous. V was shortened by 6 bases and J by 1 base, with 12 bases between the two germline ends. This CDR3 region has 14 residues. Germline-derived CDR1 and CDR2 are SGHTA and FQGNSA. DNA of the CDR3: TGTGCCAGCAGGCTTCCCACAGAGAACACTGAAGCTTTCTTT. It yields the protein CASRLPTENTEAFF.

The chain combines TRBV4-1 with TRBJ1-5; D is undetermined. The CDR3 loop spans 13 amino acids. V lost 2 bases, J lost 4 bases, and 6 bases lay in between. CDR1 is MGHRA and CDR2 is YSYEKL in the germline V gene. This chain's CDR3 is CASSQFLNQPQHF. For the CDR3, the DNA is TGCGCCAGCAGCCAATTTTTAAATCAGCCCCAGCATTTT.

This chain joins TRBV4-2 and TRBJ1-1; 7 nucleotides line up with TRBD1. Losses at the gene ends were 1 base for V and 0 bases for J; bases not matched to a gene: 2. Germline V gives CDR1 LGHNA, CDR2 YNFKEQ. The CDR3 runs to 15 residues. In DNA, the CDR3 is TGTGCCAGCAGCCAAGGGGACAGTATGAACACTGAAGCTTTCTTT. Translating gives CASSQGDSMNTEAFF.

The chain employs TRBV12-5 and TRBJ2-2; D may match TRBD1 or TRBD2 (5 bases each). The CDR3 covers 15 residues. V dropped 7 bases and J dropped 4 bases, with 16 bases sitting between them. Germline V gives CDR1 LGHNT, CDR2 FRNRAP. The CDR3 bases are TGTGCTAGTGCTACCGGGACCACCTTCACCGGGGAGCTGTTTTTT. As protein: CASATGTTFTGELFF.

The chain carries TRBV5-1 and TRBJ2-7; D is unclear. CDR1 SGHRS and CDR2 YFSETQ come from the germline V gene. The CDR3 has 10 residues. The CDR3 sequence: CPYRSNEQYF. The CDR3 DNA reads TGCCCCTATAGGAGCAACGAGCAGTACTTC.

The gene calls are TRBV5-4 and TRBJ1-1; a weak D match, TRBD1 (6 bases). V shed 0 bases and J shed 5 bases, with 8 bases lying between them. CDR1 is SGHNT and CDR2 is YYREEE in the germline V gene (reference sequence). This CDR3 comprises 13 residues. CDR3 in DNA: TGTGCCAGCAGCTTGGACAGGGTAACTGAAGCTTTCTTT. Residues: CASSLDRVTEAFF. The full variable domain, its missing parts supplied by reference TRBV5-4 and TRBJ1-1, is ETGVTQSPTHLIKTRGQQVTLRCSSQSGHNTVSWYQQALGQGPQFIFQYYREEENGRGNFPPRFSGLQFPNYSSELNVNALELDDSALYLCASSLDRVTEAFFGQGTRLTVV.

This chain uses TRBV5-1 with TRBJ2-1; D is perhaps TRBD2 (5 bases). Germline CDR1 and CDR2: SGHRS and YFSETQ. Trimming removed 2 bases at V and 7 bases at J, with 13 bases between. CDR3 size: 14 residues. The CDR3 sequence is CASSFKRRPNEQFF. The CDR3 nucleotides are TGCGCCAGCAGCTTCAAGCGGAGGCCAAATGAGCAGTTCTTC.

V gene TRBV19 combines with J gene TRBJ2-1; no clear D gene. Deletions cut 2 bases from V and 3 bases from J, with 5 bases between. In germline, CDR1 is LNHDA, CDR2 SQIVND (reference sequence). There are 13 residues in the CDR3. The CDR3 protein is CASSINSYNEQFF. The CDR3 DNA follows: TGTGCCAGTAGTATAAACAGCTACAATGAGCAGTTCTTC.

This clone was picked up one time. The V gene is TRBV7-9, the J gene TRBJ2-4; D may be TRBD2 (5 bases). V lost 2 bases and J 7 bases, leaving 9 bases between the germline ends. This CDR3 is 13 amino acids long. The germline gives CDR1 SEHNR, CDR2 FQNEAQ (reference sequence). CDR3 sequence reads: CASSLNPGNIQYF. As DNA, the CDR3 is TGTGCCAGCAGCTTAAACCCGGGGAACATTCAGTACTTC.

The chain couples TRBV4-3 to TRBJ2-1; 10 bases are a match to TRBD2. Germline V gene sequence: CDR1 LGHNA, CDR2 YSLEER. V was clipped by 2 bases and J by 6 bases; unmatched bases: 10. The length of the CDR3 is 17 residues. As DNA, the CDR3 is TGCGCCAGCAGCCAAACACCGACTAGCGGGTGGGGCAATGAGCAGTTCTTC. Translation: CASSQTPTSGWGNEQFF.

This clone was found a few times. V gene TRBV12-5 combines with J gene TRBJ2-5; D is unclear. The CDR3 loop spans 12 amino acids. The V gene lost 5 bases and the J gene lost 7 bases, with 11 bases spanning the gap. The germline V gene encodes CDR1 LGHNT and CDR2 FRNRAP. This chain's CDR3 is CASGSASGTQYF. The CDR3 bases are TGTGCTAGTGGTAGCGCCTCGGGGACCCAGTACTTC.

This rearrangement joins TRBV11-3 to TRBJ2-2; a weak D match, TRBD2 (5 bases). V was cut by 5 bases and J by 1 base, with 8 bases left in between. Per the germline V gene, CDR1 is SGHNT and CDR2 is YENEEA. CDR3 length: 14 amino acids. The DNA of the CDR3 is TGTGCCAGCAGCCCGGGAAAGAACACCGGGGAGCTGTTTTTT. It encodes CASSPGKNTGELFF.

The chain carries TRBV5-1 and TRBJ2-1; 11 bases map to TRBD2. Unmatched junction bases numbered 9, after V lost 3 bases and J lost 4 bases. The germline V gene encodes CDR1 SGHRS and CDR2 YFSETQ. CDR3 length: 17 amino acids. The CDR3 DNA reads as TGCGCCAGCAGCTGGGGACTAGCGGAGGCTGTTTACAATGAGCAGTTCTTC. Translation gives CASSWGLAEAVYNEQFF.

V gene TRBV7-8 combines with J gene TRBJ2-7, with 7 bases matching TRBD2. CDR3 size: 15 residues. Germline trimming cut 5 bases from V and 2 bases from J; bases unmatched to any gene: 9. CDR1 is SGHVS, CDR2 FQNEAQ, per germline. The CDR3 DNA is TGTGCCAGCAGCCAGTGGGGGGAGGGGACCTACGAGCAGTACTTC. Translating gives CASSQWGEGTYEQYF. Filled out from reference TRBV7-8 and TRBJ2-7, the complete variable domain reads GAGVSQSPRYKVAKRGQDVALRCDPISGHVSLFWYQQALGQGPEFLTYFQNEAQLDKSGLPSDRFFAERPEGSVSTLKIQRTQQEDSAVYLCASSQWGEGTYEQYFGPGTRLTVT.

The V and J genes are TRBV28 and TRBJ2-7, with D tentatively TRBD2 (7 bases). Trimming removed 1 base at V and 1 base at J, with 17 bases between. This CDR3 is built from 17 residues. CDR1 MDHEN and CDR2 SYDVKM come from the germline V gene. This CDR3 reads CASSLSSGTQTSYEQYF. The CDR3 nucleotides are TGTGCCAGCAGTTTATCCAGCGGGACACAGACATCCTACGAGCAGTACTTC. Combining the CDR3 with reference TRBV28 and TRBJ2-7 gives the whole variable domain DVKVTQSSRYLVKRTGEKVFLECVQDMDHENMFWYRQDPGLGLRLIYFSYDVKMKEKGDIPEGYSVSREKKERFSLILESASTNQTSMYLCASSLSSGTQTSYEQYFGPGTRLTVT.

The chain links TRBV9 to TRBJ2-7; 8 bases fit TRBD2. The junction had 9 bases not matched to a gene; V was cut back by 4 bases and J by 3 bases. The germline CDR1 and CDR2 sequences are SGDLS and YYNGEE. The CDR3 is 15 residues long. In DNA form, the CDR3 reads TGTGCCAGCAGCCTCTTTACTAGCGGTCGCTACGAGCAGTACTTC. Amino acids: CASSLFTSGRYEQYF.

The rearrangement links TRBV28 to TRBJ2-5; TRBD2 matches 10 bases. The CDR3 has 16 residues. The germline V gene has CDR1 MDHEN and CDR2 SYDVKM. The junction had 11 bases not matched to a gene; V was cut back by 5 bases and J by 5 bases. The CDR3 loop reads CASSILAGRSGETQYF. The CDR3, as DNA: TGTGCCAGCAGTATACTAGCGGGGAGGTCCGGGGAGACCCAGTACTTC.

This chain uses TRBV21-1 with TRBJ1-3. TRBV21-1 is a documented pseudogene. The CDR3 runs 17 residues. CDR3 sequence: CASRDVLLQHARNTIYF. The CDR3 nucleotides read TGTGCCAGCAGGGACGTCTTGCTACAACACGCACGAAACACCATATATTTT.

This chain links TRBV27 with TRBJ2-7; D unclear. V lost 6 bases and J 2 bases, leaving 11 bases between the germline ends. The CDR3 has 13 amino acids. CDR1 and CDR2 (germline): MNHEY, SMNVEV (reference sequence). The CDR3 DNA reads as TGTGCCAGCAGCCGAGGATATACCTACGAGCAGTACTTC. Amino acids: CASSRGYTYEQYF.

The chain combines TRBV11-2 with TRBJ1-1, with a possible D match to TRBD1 (6 bases). This CDR3 contains 12 residues. CDR1 and CDR2 (germline): SGHAT, FQNNGV. The V gene lost 5 bases and the J gene lost 8 bases, with 12 bases spanning the gap. The CDR3 DNA reads TGTGCCAGCAGCCAAAGGGGGGACGAAGCTTTCTTT. Translating gives CASSQRGDEAFF. Together with reference TRBV11-2 and TRBJ1-1, the CDR3 gives the full variable domain: EAGVAQSPRYKIIEKRQSVAFWCNPISGHATLYWYQQILGQGPKLLIQFQNNGVVDDSQLPKDRFSAERLKGVDSTLKIQPAKLEDSAVYLCASSQRGDEAFFGQGTRLTVV.

This chain connects TRBV6-5 to TRBJ1-2, with 8 nucleotides matching TRBD1. Germline CDR1 reads MNHEY; CDR2 reads SVGAGI. The CDR3 consists of 15 residues. J was trimmed by 4 bases and V by 0 bases; bases with no gene match: 4. The CDR3 is CASSYSQGAGYGYTF. The CDR3 region has the DNA TGTGCCAGCAGTTACTCTCAGGGGGCAGGCTATGGCTACACCTTC.

The rearrangement uses TRBV27 and TRBJ2-7; D possibly corresponds to TRBD2 (6 bases). Trimming left V 5 bases short and J 2 bases short, with 13 bases between. The length of the CDR3 is 14 residues. Per the germline V gene, CDR1 is MNHEY and CDR2 is SMNVEV (reference sequence). The CDR3 nucleotides are TGTGCCAGCAGTCCGGGACTTCATACCTACGAGCAGTACTTC. The encoded protein is CASSPGLHTYEQYF.

J is TRBJ1-1 and V is TRBV5-1; D not certain. This CDR3 is built from 16 residues. V was clipped by 0 bases and J by 0 bases, with 12 bases between them. CDR1 is SGHRS, CDR2 YFSETQ, per germline. CDR3 sequence: CASSLALQTVNTEAFF. The DNA of the CDR3 is TGCGCCAGCAGCTTGGCCCTCCAGACGGTGAACACTGAAGCTTTCTTT.

The chain recombines TRBV7-2 with TRBJ2-2, with unresolved D. The germline V gene has CDR1 SGHTA and CDR2 FQGNSA. The CDR3 sequence is 13 residues long. V lost 1 base, J lost 7 bases, and 7 bases lay in between. The CDR3 is CASSLGHLGELFF. In DNA, the CDR3 is TGTGCCAGCAGCTTAGGACATCTCGGGGAGCTGTTTTTT.